Below, 13 T cell receptor beta chains from the same sample are listed, as sequenced in a study of T cells in Graves' hyperthyroidism and ophthalmopathy. Amplification yielded TCR beta CDR3 regions, with RNA transcripts as the source. A set of HTBI primers served as the primers for a first-round RT-PCR of the TCR CDR3. In TCRdb, the multiplex PCR reads were re-called with MiXCR into one record per CDR3 protein. The sample shows a few hundred thousand distinct CDR3 sequences, approximately 15% of them seen only once. Specimen: blood. Every receptor here comes from a woman aged 18 to 35 with Graves' hyperthyroidism.

The table lists this clonotype with many counts. This chain connects TRBV7-9 to TRBJ2-7; D unclear. The CDR3 length is 12 residues. V lost 3 bases and J 6 bases, leaving 9 bases between the germline ends. CDR1 SEHNR and CDR2 FQNEAQ come from the germline V gene (reference sequence). The CDR3 DNA sequence: TGTGCCAGCAGCTTGTGGTTTGGCGAGCAGTACTTC. Amino acids: CASSLWFGEQYF.

This clonotype was seen ten or more times. The chain links TRBV28 to TRBJ1-6; 7 nucleotides match TRBD1. J lost 7 bases, V lost 6 bases, and 9 bases had no gene match. CDR1 and CDR2 from the germline V gene are MDHEN and SYDVKM. The CDR3 is 15 residues long. The CDR3 spells CASRPGTVKNSPLHF. CDR3 sequence (DNA): TGTGCCAGCAGACCAGGGACAGTCAAAAATTCACCCCTCCACTTT.

Comment on this clonotype: Being one base from a much bigger clone, this may be a read error. The chain uses TRBV5-1 and TRBJ2-7; a weak D match, TRBD1 (5 bases). CDR1 and CDR2 (germline): SGHRS, YFSETQ. Trimming removed 5 bases at V and 1 base at J, with 19 bases between. The CDR3 consists of 16 residues. CDR3 amino acids: CASSENGQGRSYEQYF. CDR3 in DNA: TGCGCCAGCAGTGAAAATGGGCAGGGAAGATCCTACGAGCAGTACTTC.

Regarding this clonotype: A clone one base away is much larger, so this may be a read error. The missing conserved phenylalanine or tryptophan at the end of this CDR3 makes a read error likely. The rearrangement uses TRBV12-3 or TRBV12-4 and TRBJ2-5, with a weak D call TRBD1 (5 bases). V was clipped by 3 bases and J by 5 bases, with 13 bases between them. The CDR3 runs to 14 residues. The CDR3 DNA follows: TGTGCCAGCAGTTTTGGTACAGGTTGGGAGACCCAGTACCTC. Translated: CASSFGTGWETQYL.

This clonotype was recorded at least ten times. The chain links TRBV28 to TRBJ2-3; TRBD2 matches 13 bases. Germline V CDR1 and CDR2: MDHEN, SYDVKM. Unmatched junction bases numbered 19, after V lost 3 bases and J lost 4 bases. The CDR3 extends over 21 amino acids. This CDR3 is CASSFRWRTSGRAGRADTQYF. CDR3 bases: TGTGCCAGCAGTTTCCGGTGGCGTACTAGCGGGAGGGCCGGGAGGGCAGATACGCAGTATTTT.

In this sample, this clonotype turned up many times. This rearrangement joins TRBV18 to TRBJ2-3; TRBD1 might be the D (6 bases). Germline loops: CDR1 KGHSH, CDR2 LQKENI. The V gene lost 6 bases and the J gene lost 0 bases, with 13 bases spanning the gap. The CDR3 totals 15 residues. CDR3 DNA: TGTGCCAGCTCTCCTCAGGGGTCTAGCACAGATACGCAGTATTTT. Translation gives CASSPQGSSTDTQYF.

This clonotype was seen a few times. A much larger clone lies one base from this, so it may be a read error. The rearrangement uses TRBV7-9 and TRBJ1-3, with D unclear. There are 13 residues in the CDR3. The germline V gene has CDR1 SEHNR and CDR2 FQNEAQ (reference sequence). This CDR3 is CASTKRAGNTVYF. The CDR3 DNA is TGTGCCAGCACCAAGCGCGCGGGAAACACCGTATATTTT.

This clonotype was seen at least ten times. The genes are TRBV19 and TRBJ2-5; unclear D gene. The V and J ends lost 0 bases and 5 bases respectively, with 19 bases between them. CDR3 size: 17 residues. Germline V gene data show CDR1 as LNHDA and CDR2 as SQIVND (reference sequence). This CDR3 reads CASSIDLEASKMETQYF. Written as DNA, the CDR3 is TGTGCCAGTAGTATAGATCTCGAAGCGTCAAAAATGGAGACCCAGTACTTC.

The rearrangement links TRBV30 to TRBJ1-6, with D uncertain. V was trimmed by 6 bases and J by 5 bases, leaving 14 bases between them. Germline CDR1 GTSNPN, CDR2 SVGIG (reference sequence). CDR3 size: 14 residues. The CDR3 DNA follows: TGTGCCTGCTCCTCAGGAAGCCATAATTCACCCCTCCACTTT. Protein: CACSSGSHNSPLHF.

The chain recombines TRBV10-3 with TRBJ1-2, with D unresolved. Germline-derived CDR1 and CDR2 are ENHRY and SYGVKD. CDR3 length equals 11 residues. The V end lost 10 bases, the J end lost 4 bases, and 10 bases lay between the germline ends. DNA of the CDR3: TGTGCCACCCAGCGCCTCTATGGCTACACCTTC. Protein sequence: CATQRLYGYTF.

This clonotype was observed a handful of times. The chain links TRBV10-3 to TRBJ2-1; 10 positions match TRBD2. Germline lookup yields CDR1 ENHRY and CDR2 SYGVKD. J was trimmed by 0 bases and V by 11 bases; bases with no gene match: 13. The CDR3 is 17 residues long. The CDR3 reads CASWGTSGTRSYNEQFF. The CDR3 DNA follows: TGTGCCTCCTGGGGAACTAGCGGGACCCGCTCCTACAATGAGCAGTTCTTC.

The V call is TRBV12-3 or TRBV12-4, the J call TRBJ1-1, with D perhaps matching TRBD1 (6 bases). The CDR3 covers 15 residues. The V gene lost 7 bases and the J gene lost 7 bases, with 22 bases spanning the gap. The CDR3 region is CASTRERGAYFEAFF. The CDR3 region has the DNA TGTGCCAGCACCAGAGAAAGGGGGGCCTATTTTGAAGCTTTCTTT.

In the case of this clonotype: A much larger clone differs by one base, so this may be a read error. The rearrangement joins TRBV4-1 to TRBJ1-1; a weak D match, TRBD1 (6 bases). The CDR3 loop spans 12 amino acids. The germline V gene encodes CDR1 MGHRA and CDR2 YSYEKL. CDR3 DNA sequence: TGCGCCAACAGCCAAGTACAGGGTAAAGCTTTCTTT. This codes for CANSQVQGKAFF.